This TCR beta chain was recorded in a study of blood T cell repertoires in COVID-19 (dated by TCRdb to about 2020). Regarding the research as a whole: Samples from collaborators originated in the United States, Italy and Spain and spanned both the acute and convalescent phases of COVID-19. The material from the prospective study consisted of cDNA or gDNA derived from T cells, B-cell-depleted T cells, or PBMCs. Deeply sampled blood TCRbeta repertoires from subjects exposed to, actively infected with, or recovered from COVID-19 were included in the dataset. The repertoires were released in a freely available public database intended as a resource for research on the immune response to SARS-CoV-2. The samples were drawn from two sources: the first 160 participants of the ongoing ImmuneRACE study, and 1,200 or so subjects contributed by 6 global collaborators. A de-identified subject ID, COVID-19 status, age in years and sex were almost always included in the sample metadata. HLA class I and class II types, where available, came from metadata supplied by the sample provider rather than from assay-based typing. Study-wide findings and limitations: The quantity of clinical and demographic metadata differed by source and by participant and was supplied without curation.

The immunoSEQ Assay, a bias-controlled multiplex PCR, was used to amplify TCRbeta CDR3 regions from genomic DNA. The original methods were these. Nucleated cell counts per sample were estimated from amplification of reference gene primers within the assay. Sequence reads were collapsed and filtered to measure the absolute abundance of every unique TCRbeta CDR3 rearrangement. For each sample, productive Simpson clonality was calculated as the square root of Simpson's diversity index over productive rearrangements. TCRdb mirrors the immuneACCESS table, restricted to in-frame sequences. Some clones are absent from its copies; in checked studies, under half trace to an unresolved V gene, and the reason for the others is unknown. The DNA was the basis for D and trimming; V, J and clone size are from that table. For this sample the table gives fewer than 150,000 clones, of which around 80% were detected only once. The top ten constitute 10% to 13% of the sample.

Whole blood was collected in K2EDTA tubes by collaborating institutions according to the institutions' own protocols. Collaborator samples were shipped for TCRbeta analysis as frozen whole blood, isolated PBMCs, or DNA extracted from either sample type. CDR1 and CDR2, per the germline V gene (reference sequence), are LNHDA and SQIVND. The junction carries 23 bases between V and J, which are trimmed by 7 bases and 4 bases respectively. The CDR3 starts with the cysteine, ends with the phenylalanine, and has 18 residues. Kept here is only the CDR3 DNA, which spans 54 bases and is read in frame from base 1. Turning to this clone: Its target antigen remains unknown. Per-base quality was not reported, and no clone a single base away is much larger than it.

The chain is made from TRBV19 and TRBJ2-6; the D segment could be TRBD2, given 6 matching bases. Sample: peripheral blood. This receptor was obtained from a human donor in a cohort sampled during active COVID-19. The CDR3 in this case is CASKEGMTGVKGANVLTF. In nucleotide form, the sequence is TGTGCCAGTAAGGAAGGGATGACGGGGGTCAAAGGGGCCAACGTCCTGACTTTC. Where the CDR3 stops, the reference TRBV19 and TRBJ2-6 genes take over; the full variable domain is DGGITQSPKYLFRKEGQNVTLSCEQNLNHDAMYWYRQDPGQGLRLIYYSQIVNDFQKGDIAEGYSVSREKKESFPLTVTSAQKNPTAFYLCASKEGMTGVKGANVLTFGAGSRLTVL.